The clone carrying this T cell receptor beta chain is medium-sized (0.01 to 0.1%) within its sample. Its target is unknown. As for treatment: 10-day PBMC culture with coronavirus spike peptide pools or control peptides (ViraFEST assay). Once peptide pools had expanded antigen-specific T cells, ViraFEST sequenced TCRs. Oncomine TCR Beta short-read sequencing was applied to DNA from cultured CD4+ T cells. Genomic DNA extraction was carried out from cultured CD4+ T cells. Each CDR3 protein is one row after TCRdb ran MiXCR on the PCR reads. This table has approximately 6,600 distinct CDR3 sequences, approximately 21% appearing once. The entry originates in a study of vaccination and CD4 T cells after COVID-19. Overall study: Convalescent patients gave post-COVID blood a median approximately 100 days post-diagnosis, range 35 to 161. Stimulation of the cells used overlapping spike peptide pools from SARS-CoV-2 and from the common cold coronaviruses HCoV-NL63, HCoV-OC43 and HCoV-229E.

V was clipped by 1 base and J by 2 bases, with 11 bases between them. Germline V gene sequence: CDR1 SEHNR, CDR2 FQNEAQ (reference sequence). The CDR3 extends over 15 amino acids. The sequenced sample was CD4+ T cells from blood, cultured in vitro, obtained after SARS-CoV-2 vaccination. The gene calls are TRBV7-9 and TRBJ2-5; D unresolved. This sequence was found in a human donor who had recovered from COVID-19. CDR3 sequence (DNA): TGTGCCAGCAGCTTAGTTCGCCAGTTACAAGAGACCCAGTACTTC. The encoded protein is CASSLVRQLQETQYF.